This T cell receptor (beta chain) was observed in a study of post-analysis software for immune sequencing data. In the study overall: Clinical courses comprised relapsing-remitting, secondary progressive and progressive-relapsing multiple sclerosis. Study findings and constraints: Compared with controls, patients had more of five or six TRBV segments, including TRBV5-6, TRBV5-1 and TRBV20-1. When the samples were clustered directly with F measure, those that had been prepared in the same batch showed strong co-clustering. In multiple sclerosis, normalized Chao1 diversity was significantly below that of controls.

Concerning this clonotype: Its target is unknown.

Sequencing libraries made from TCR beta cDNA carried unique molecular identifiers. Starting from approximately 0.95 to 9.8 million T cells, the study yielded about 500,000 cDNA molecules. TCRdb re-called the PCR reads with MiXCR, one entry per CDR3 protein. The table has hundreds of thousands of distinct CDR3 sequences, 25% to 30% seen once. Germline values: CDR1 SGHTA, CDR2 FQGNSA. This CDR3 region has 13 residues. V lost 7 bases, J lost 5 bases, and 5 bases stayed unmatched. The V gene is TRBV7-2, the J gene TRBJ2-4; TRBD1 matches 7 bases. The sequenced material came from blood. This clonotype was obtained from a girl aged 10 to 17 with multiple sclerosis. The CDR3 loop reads CASNNRGQNIQYF. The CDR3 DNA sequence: TGTGCCAGCAACAACAGGGGACAAAACATTCAGTACTTC.